This TCR beta chain was documented in a study of breast tumors, draining lymph nodes, adjacent tissues. Study-level results: Findings are consistent with lymph node origin and intratumoral expansion of most tumor T cells.

This clonotype was recorded at least ten times. Its antigen remains unidentified. In TCRdb, the multiplex PCR reads were re-called with MiXCR into one record per CDR3 protein. The repertoire holds more than 50,000 distinct CDR3 sequences, with less than 50% as singletons. The specimen was breast tumor tissue. The TCR originated in a female donor with breast cancer. Some clones in this sample may be carry-over from other donors' samples.

CDR3 sequence reads: CASSPPSGHDSGNTIYF. The CDR3, as DNA: TGTGCCAGCAGCCCCCCCAGTGGGCACGACTCTGGAAACACCATATATTTT. The chain recombines TRBV9 with TRBJ1-3; D not certain. The CDR3 extends over 17 amino acids. The V end lost 4 bases, the J end lost 0 bases, and 17 bases lay between the germline ends. In germline, CDR1 is SGDLS, CDR2 YYNGEE.